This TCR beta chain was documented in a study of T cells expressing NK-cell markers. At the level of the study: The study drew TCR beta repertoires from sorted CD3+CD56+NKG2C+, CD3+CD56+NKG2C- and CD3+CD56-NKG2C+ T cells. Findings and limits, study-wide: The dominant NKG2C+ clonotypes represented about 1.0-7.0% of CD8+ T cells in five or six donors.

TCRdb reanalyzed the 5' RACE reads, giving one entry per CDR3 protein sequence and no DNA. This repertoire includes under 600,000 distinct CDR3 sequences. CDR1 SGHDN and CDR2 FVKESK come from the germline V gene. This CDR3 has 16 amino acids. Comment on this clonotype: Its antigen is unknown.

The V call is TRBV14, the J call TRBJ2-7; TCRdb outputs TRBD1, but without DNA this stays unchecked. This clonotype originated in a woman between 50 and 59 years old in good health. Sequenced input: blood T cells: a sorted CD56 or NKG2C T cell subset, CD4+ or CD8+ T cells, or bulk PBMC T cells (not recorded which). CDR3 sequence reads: CASSQDRTTWGNEQYF. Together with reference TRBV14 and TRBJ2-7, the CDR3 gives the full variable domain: EAGVTQFPSHSVIEKGQTVTLRCDPISGHDNLYWYRRVMGKEIKFLLHFVKESKQDESGMPNNRFLAERTGGTYSTLKVQPAELEDSGVYFCASSQDRTTWGNEQYFGPGTRLTVT.